This paragraph reports one T cell receptor (beta chain). What it binds is not known. Expressed TCRB transcripts got sequenced, as all isolated RNA was reverse transcribed. The average output of naive, central memory and regulatory T cell samples was several million reads. Assay: immunoSEQ multiplex PCR; the TCRdb copy retains only in-frame clones and omits some. Of 310,000 or so clones listed, approximately 9.9% are singletons. This sample is part of a study of beta chain features in type 1 diabetes. Whole-study context: Researchers looked at approximately 110,000,000 sorted cells across all samples. Findings and limits, study-wide: Among all four CD4+ subsets, Type 1 diabetes patients had TCRB CDR3s that were moderately but significantly shorter.

CDR1 is MNHEY and CDR2 is SMNVEV in the germline V gene (reference sequence). The V and J ends lost 4 bases and 1 base, in that order; junction bases with no gene match: 5. The CDR3 sequence is 15 residues long. The chain links TRBV27 to TRBJ1-1; 8 bases map to TRBD1. The source is a man aged 25-40 years with type 1 diabetes. The sample comprised central memory CD4+ T cells from blood. This chain's CDR3 is CASSSWTGPNTEAFF. The CDR3 DNA reads as TGTGCCAGCAGTTCGTGGACAGGGCCGAACACTGAAGCTTTCTTT.